This is a list of T cell receptor beta chains from one sample in a study of T cells expressing NK-cell markers. After re-calling the 5' RACE reads, TCRdb lists one entry per CDR3 protein, DNA absent. The sample includes 200,000 to 300,000 distinct CDR3 sequences. The sequenced sample was blood T cells: a sorted CD56 or NKG2C T cell subset, CD4+ or CD8+ T cells, or bulk PBMC T cells (not recorded which). These receptors were taken from a woman aged 18 to 75 in good health. Both conserved end residues are part of each CDR3. Each record gives: J gene, V gene, CDR3 protein.

>TRBJ2-2|TRBV10-2
CASSDRPGELFF
>TRBJ1-2|TRBV10-3
CAISGSTGADYGYTF
>TRBJ2-3|TRBV20-1
CSAHTRRLSTDTQYF
>TRBJ2-6|TRBV20-1
CSGRVSGANVLTF
>TRBJ2-3|TRBV3-1
CASSPGTRWDTQYF
>TRBJ2-5|TRBV7-2
CASSSGTPAETQYF
>TRBJ1-5|TRBV20-1
CSARPTGTNQPQHF
>TRBJ2-3|TRBV10-1
CASSAGGLTDTQYF
>TRBJ2-3|TRBV28
CASSSPPAQYF
>TRBJ1-6|TRBV20-1
CSARDKGTGGDFWNSPLHF
>TRBJ1-1|TRBV10-3
CAISVGERAEAFF
>TRBJ2-7|TRBV20-1
CSARDLLTKSYEQYF
>TRBJ1-5|TRBV7-2
CASSLGQERQPQHF
>TRBJ1-4|TRBV19
CASSILGTGREEKLFF
>TRBJ2-7|TRBV20-1
CSARDTDRISYEQYF
>TRBJ1-2|TRBV14
CASSQRDGNYGYTF
>TRBJ2-1|TRBV12-3/TRBV12-4
CASISDLAGGLNEQFF
>TRBJ1-1|TRBV6-1
CASSEAGGFGNTEAFF
>TRBJ2-5|TRBV5-1
CASSEGPRGQETQYF
>TRBJ2-3|TRBV20-1
CSAITGKGDTQYF
>TRBJ1-5|TRBV4-1
CASSQGGAGRNQPQHF
>TRBJ2-5|TRBV5-4
CASSLGGQETQYF
>TRBJ2-3|TRBV7-2
CASRGASIDTQYF
>TRBJ2-7|TRBV5-1
CASSPGGTIEQYF
>TRBJ2-1|TRBV12-3/TRBV12-4
CASRSTSGSYNEQFF
>TRBJ2-1|TRBV7-8
CASRQHRDRVGNEQFF
>TRBJ2-1|TRBV24-1
CATSDLEVQQFF